A selection of T cell receptor beta chains follows, all from one sample in a study of beta chain features in type 1 diabetes. Sequencing was performed with immunoSEQ multiplex PCR; in TCRdb, only in-frame clones are kept and a portion is missing. The sample lists nearly 250,000 clones; 13% to 15% were seen once. The sequenced material came from naive CD4+ T cells from blood. The origin of the receptors is a woman aged 40 to 50 in good health. CDR3s include the opening cysteine and the closing phenylalanine or tryptophan. Each record gives: J gene, V gene, D gene, clone size, CDR3 protein, CDR3 DNA. A D gene is named only where the DNA matches it firmly. Clone size appears in some rows only: once, few, many, or a class for an expanded clone.

j_call: TRBJ1-1
v_call: TRBV2
d_call: -
clone_size: -
cdr3_aa: CASRSVDGRSTEAFF
cdr3_nt: TGTGCCAGCAGGTCGGTCGACGGAAGGAGCACTGAAGCTTTCTTT

j_call: TRBJ2-2
v_call: TRBV15
d_call: TRBD2
clone_size: -
cdr3_aa: CAVGGTGELFF
cdr3_nt: TGTGCCGTGGGGGGGACCGGGGAGCTGTTTTTT

j_call: TRBJ2-7
v_call: TRBV5-1
d_call: -
clone_size: -
cdr3_aa: CASSLYPTSYEQYF
cdr3_nt: TGCGCCAGCAGCCTATACCCGACAAGCTACGAGCAGTACTTC

j_call: TRBJ1-2
v_call: TRBV2
d_call: TRBD1
clone_size: -
cdr3_aa: CASSLDRGDTGYGYTF
cdr3_nt: TGTGCCAGCAGCCTGGACAGGGGGGATACGGGCTATGGCTACACCTTC

j_call: TRBJ2-3
v_call: TRBV5-1
d_call: TRBD2
clone_size: -
cdr3_aa: CASSWATSGGTDTQYF
cdr3_nt: TGCGCCAGCAGCTGGGCAACTAGCGGGGGAACAGATACGCAGTATTTT

j_call: TRBJ2-1
v_call: TRBV30
d_call: TRBD2
clone_size: -
cdr3_aa: CACRRTRRGEGEQFF
cdr3_nt: TGTGCCTGCCGGCGGACACGCCGGGGGGAGGGTGAGCAGTTCTTC

j_call: TRBJ2-3
v_call: TRBV2
d_call: TRBD1
clone_size: -
cdr3_aa: CASNWDSHTDTQYF
cdr3_nt: TGTGCCAGCAACTGGGACAGCCACACAGATACGCAGTATTTT

j_call: TRBJ1-2
v_call: TRBV5-6
d_call: -
clone_size: few
cdr3_aa: CASSPQGGGSGYGYTF
cdr3_nt: TGTGCCAGCAGTCCCCAGGGTGGAGGGTCGGGTTATGGCTACACCTTC

j_call: TRBJ2-6
v_call: TRBV4-1
d_call: TRBD1
clone_size: few
cdr3_aa: CASSQTRTGGAGANVLTF
cdr3_nt: TGCGCCAGCAGCCAAACAAGGACAGGGGGCGCCGGGGCCAACGTCCTGACTTTC

j_call: TRBJ2-7
v_call: TRBV7-2
d_call: TRBD2
clone_size: -
cdr3_aa: CASSLVSSGGALYEQYF
cdr3_nt: TGTGCCAGCAGCTTAGTGTCCAGCGGGGGGGCTTTATACGAGCAGTACTTC

j_call: TRBJ1-1
v_call: TRBV5-4
d_call: TRBD1
clone_size: -
cdr3_aa: CASLGQGKTEAFF
cdr3_nt: TGTGCCAGCCTGGGACAGGGTAAGACTGAAGCTTTCTTT

j_call: TRBJ2-6
v_call: TRBV5-1
d_call: -
clone_size: -
cdr3_aa: CASSLIPASGANVLTF
cdr3_nt: TGCGCCAGCAGCTTGATCCCTGCGTCTGGGGCCAACGTCCTGACTTTC

j_call: TRBJ2-5
v_call: TRBV5-4
d_call: TRBD2
clone_size: -
cdr3_aa: CASSWVLAGGRAETQYF
cdr3_nt: TGTGCCAGCAGCTGGGTATTAGCGGGGGGGCGGGCAGAGACCCAGTACTTC

j_call: TRBJ2-7
v_call: TRBV18
d_call: -
clone_size: once
cdr3_aa: CASSPPVRDYEQYF
cdr3_nt: TGTGCCAGCTCACCACCCGTCAGAGACTACGAGCAGTACTTC

j_call: TRBJ2-7
v_call: TRBV5-4
d_call: TRBD1
clone_size: -
cdr3_aa: CASSRPGTGSSAF
cdr3_nt: TGTGCCAGCAGCCGTCCCGGGACAGGTAGCTCTGCGTTC

j_call: TRBJ2-7
v_call: TRBV11-2
d_call: -
clone_size: few
cdr3_aa: CASSPEIGTFYEQYF
cdr3_nt: TGTGCCAGCAGCCCAGAAATCGGGACATTCTACGAGCAGTACTTC

j_call: TRBJ1-3
v_call: TRBV13
d_call: TRBD1
clone_size: few
cdr3_aa: CASSLTPFDRVSSGNTIYF
cdr3_nt: TGTGCCAGCAGCTTAACGCCCTTTGACAGGGTTTCTTCTGGAAACACCATATATTTT

j_call: TRBJ2-7
v_call: TRBV5-6
d_call: TRBD2
clone_size: -
cdr3_aa: CASSLELAGAYEQYF
cdr3_nt: TGTGCCAGCAGCTTGGAGCTAGCGGGGGCCTACGAGCAGTACTTC

j_call: TRBJ1-1
v_call: TRBV11-3
d_call: -
clone_size: few
cdr3_aa: CASSLGAGMNTEAFF
cdr3_nt: TGTGCCAGCAGCTTAGGTGCAGGAATGAACACTGAAGCTTTCTTT

j_call: TRBJ1-2
v_call: TRBV5-1
d_call: -
clone_size: -
cdr3_aa: CASSHPQGNGYTF
cdr3_nt: TGCGCCAGCAGCCATCCACAGGGTAATGGCTACACCTTC

j_call: TRBJ2-3
v_call: TRBV4-3
d_call: -
clone_size: few
cdr3_aa: CASSQVQDGGTDTQYF
cdr3_nt: TGCGCCAGCAGCCAAGTCCAAGACGGCGGGACAGATACGCAGTATTTT

j_call: TRBJ1-6
v_call: TRBV27
d_call: TRBD1
clone_size: -
cdr3_aa: CASSSGQGKNSPLHF
cdr3_nt: TGTGCCAGCAGTTCGGGACAGGGGAAAAATTCACCCCTCCACTTT

j_call: TRBJ2-3
v_call: TRBV28
d_call: -
clone_size: -
cdr3_aa: CASNGFADTQYF
cdr3_nt: TGTGCCAGCAATGGTTTCGCGGATACGCAGTATTTT

j_call: TRBJ2-3
v_call: TRBV5-1
d_call: TRBD1
clone_size: -
cdr3_aa: CASSLGRGGTGVSDTQYF
cdr3_nt: TGCGCCAGCAGCTTGGGCCGTGGGGGGACAGGGGTCTCAGATACGCAGTATTTT

j_call: TRBJ1-4
v_call: TRBV7-2
d_call: TRBD1
clone_size: many
cdr3_aa: CASSFGDRSEKLFF
cdr3_nt: TGTGCCAGCAGCTTCGGGGACAGGTCTGAAAAACTGTTTTTT

j_call: TRBJ2-7
v_call: TRBV7-9
d_call: -
clone_size: few
cdr3_aa: CASSGVHRPTYEQYF
cdr3_nt: TGTGCCAGCAGCGGAGTCCACAGGCCCACCTACGAGCAGTACTTC

j_call: TRBJ1-6
v_call: TRBV19
d_call: TRBD1
clone_size: few
cdr3_aa: CASSRDSPSSYNSPLHF
cdr3_nt: TGTGCCAGTAGTCGGGACAGTCCGAGCTCCTATAATTCACCCCTCCACTTT

j_call: TRBJ2-3
v_call: TRBV5-4
d_call: TRBD2
clone_size: -
cdr3_aa: CASSLAGTSKDTQYF
cdr3_nt: TGTGCCAGCAGCTTGGCGGGGACTAGCAAGGATACGCAGTATTTT

j_call: TRBJ2-4
v_call: TRBV7-9
d_call: TRBD2
clone_size: -
cdr3_aa: CASSPARILAGVKNIQYF
cdr3_nt: TGTGCCAGCAGCCCGGCCAGAATCCTAGCGGGGGTTAAAAACATTCAGTACTTC

j_call: TRBJ2-6
v_call: TRBV19
d_call: -
clone_size: few
cdr3_aa: CASSVDPGSGANVLTF
cdr3_nt: TGTGCCAGTAGTGTCGACCCGGGCTCTGGGGCCAACGTCCTGACTTTC

j_call: TRBJ1-1
v_call: TRBV29-1
d_call: -
clone_size: -
cdr3_aa: CSVDGGVSTEAFF
cdr3_nt: TGCAGCGTTGATGGGGGGGTGAGCACTGAAGCTTTCTTT

j_call: TRBJ2-5
v_call: TRBV27
d_call: TRBD2
clone_size: few
cdr3_aa: CASSLSSLAGGQETQYF
cdr3_nt: TGTGCCAGCAGTTTATCGAGCCTAGCGGGGGGGCAGGAGACCCAGTACTTC

j_call: TRBJ2-7
v_call: TRBV5-1
d_call: TRBD2
clone_size: -
cdr3_aa: CASTGLGLYEQYF
cdr3_nt: TGCGCCAGCACGGGACTAGGTCTCTACGAGCAGTACTTC

j_call: TRBJ1-1
v_call: TRBV5-4
d_call: -
clone_size: -
cdr3_aa: CASSIKPGDPEAFF
cdr3_nt: TGTGCCAGCAGCATAAAACCAGGGGACCCTGAAGCTTTCTTT

j_call: TRBJ2-1
v_call: TRBV25-1
d_call: TRBD2
clone_size: -
cdr3_aa: CATHSGGAGLDNEQFF
cdr3_nt: TGTGCCACACATAGCGGGGGGGCCGGTCTAGACAATGAGCAGTTCTTC

j_call: TRBJ2-3
v_call: TRBV6-5
d_call: -
clone_size: few
cdr3_aa: CASSYRPLAPADTQYF
cdr3_nt: TGTGCCAGCAGTTACCGTCCCTTAGCCCCGGCAGATACGCAGTATTTT

j_call: TRBJ1-1
v_call: TRBV9
d_call: TRBD1
clone_size: -
cdr3_aa: CASSLDRGLSEAFF
cdr3_nt: TGTGCCAGCAGTTTAGACAGGGGCTTATCTGAAGCTTTCTTT

j_call: TRBJ1-6
v_call: TRBV5-1
d_call: TRBD1
clone_size: few
cdr3_aa: CASSLGQQGVSPLHF
cdr3_nt: TGCGCCAGCAGCTTGGGACAACAGGGGGTTTCACCCCTCCACTTT

j_call: TRBJ2-7
v_call: TRBV6-1
d_call: -
clone_size: -
cdr3_aa: CASSGRGPNEQYF
cdr3_nt: TGTGCCAGCAGTGGGAGGGGGCCGAACGAGCAGTACTTC

j_call: TRBJ2-7
v_call: TRBV19
d_call: -
clone_size: -
cdr3_aa: CASRPQGSKGEQYF
cdr3_nt: TGTGCCAGTAGGCCACAGGGAAGTAAAGGCGAGCAGTACTTC

j_call: TRBJ2-5
v_call: TRBV10-3
d_call: TRBD2
clone_size: -
cdr3_aa: CAIRATSGGQQETQYF
cdr3_nt: TGTGCCATCAGGGCGACTAGCGGGGGGCAACAAGAGACCCAGTACTTC

j_call: TRBJ2-7
v_call: TRBV4-3
d_call: -
clone_size: few
cdr3_aa: CASSQEPTYEQYF
cdr3_nt: TGCGCCAGCAGCCAAGAGCCAACTTACGAGCAGTACTTC